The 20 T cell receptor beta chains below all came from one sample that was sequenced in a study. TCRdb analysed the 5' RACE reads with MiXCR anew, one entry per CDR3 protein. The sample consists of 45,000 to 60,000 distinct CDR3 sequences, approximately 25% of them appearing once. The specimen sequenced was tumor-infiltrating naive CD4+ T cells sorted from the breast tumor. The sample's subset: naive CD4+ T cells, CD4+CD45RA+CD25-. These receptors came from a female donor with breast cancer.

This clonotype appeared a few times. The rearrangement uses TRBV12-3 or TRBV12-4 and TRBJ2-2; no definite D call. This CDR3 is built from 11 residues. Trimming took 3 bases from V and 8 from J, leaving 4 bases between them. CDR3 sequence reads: CASSFPGELFF. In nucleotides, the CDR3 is TGTGCCAGCAGTTTCCCAGGGGAGCTGTTTTTT.

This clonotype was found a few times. The CDR3 DNA sequence: TGTGCCATCAGTGAACGAGGGGGGTATGGCTACACCTTC. Protein: CAISERGGYGYTF. V gene TRBV10-3 combines with J gene TRBJ1-2; D possibly corresponds to TRBD1 (6 bases). The CDR3 is 13 residues long. The V end was cut by 3 bases, the J end by 5 bases, with 10 bases between. Germline CDR1 ENHRY, CDR2 SYGVKD.

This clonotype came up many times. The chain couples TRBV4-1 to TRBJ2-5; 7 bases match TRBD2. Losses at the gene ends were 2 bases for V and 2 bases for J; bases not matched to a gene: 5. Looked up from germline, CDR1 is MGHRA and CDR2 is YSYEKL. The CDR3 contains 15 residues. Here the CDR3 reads CASSQPGTTQETQYF. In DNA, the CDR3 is TGCGCCAGCAGCCAACCCGGGACTACACAAGAGACCCAGTACTTC.

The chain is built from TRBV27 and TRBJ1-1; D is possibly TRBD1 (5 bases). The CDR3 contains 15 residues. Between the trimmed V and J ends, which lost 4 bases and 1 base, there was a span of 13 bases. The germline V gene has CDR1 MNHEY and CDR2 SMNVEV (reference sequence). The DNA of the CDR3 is TGTGCCAGCAGTTATCACCCCCAGGGGAACACTGAAGCTTTCTTT. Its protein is CASSYHPQGNTEAFF.

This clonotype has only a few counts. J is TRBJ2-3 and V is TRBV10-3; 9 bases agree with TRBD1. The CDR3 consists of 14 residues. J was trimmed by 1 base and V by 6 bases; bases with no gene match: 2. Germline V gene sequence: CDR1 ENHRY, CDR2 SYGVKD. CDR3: CAISGDRGTDTQYF. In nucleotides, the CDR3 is TGTGCCATCAGCGGGGACAGGGGCACAGATACGCAGTATTTT.

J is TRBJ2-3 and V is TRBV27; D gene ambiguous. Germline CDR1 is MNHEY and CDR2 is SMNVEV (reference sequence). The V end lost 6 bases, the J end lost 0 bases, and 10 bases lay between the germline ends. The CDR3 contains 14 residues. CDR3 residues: CASSLGHSTDTQYF. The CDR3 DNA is TGTGCCAGCAGCCTCGGCCACAGCACAGATACGCAGTATTTT.

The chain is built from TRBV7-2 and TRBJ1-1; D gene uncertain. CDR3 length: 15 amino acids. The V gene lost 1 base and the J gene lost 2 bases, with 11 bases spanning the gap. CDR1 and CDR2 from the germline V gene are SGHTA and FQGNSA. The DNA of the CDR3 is TGTGCCAGCAGCTTAGTTTCGGAGATAAACACTGAAGCTTTCTTT. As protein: CASSLVSEINTEAFF.

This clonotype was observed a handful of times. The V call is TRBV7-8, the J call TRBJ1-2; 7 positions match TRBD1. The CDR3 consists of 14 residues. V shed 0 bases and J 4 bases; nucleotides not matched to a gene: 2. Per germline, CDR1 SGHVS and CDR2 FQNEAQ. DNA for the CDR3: TGTGCCAGCAGCTTAGCAACAGGGGCCTATGGCTACACCTTC. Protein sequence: CASSLATGAYGYTF. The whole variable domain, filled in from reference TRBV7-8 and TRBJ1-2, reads GAGVSQSPRYKVAKRGQDVALRCDPISGHVSLFWYQQALGQGPEFLTYFQNEAQLDKSGLPSDRFFAERPEGSVSTLKIQRTQQEDSAVYLCASSLATGAYGYTFGSGTRLTVV.

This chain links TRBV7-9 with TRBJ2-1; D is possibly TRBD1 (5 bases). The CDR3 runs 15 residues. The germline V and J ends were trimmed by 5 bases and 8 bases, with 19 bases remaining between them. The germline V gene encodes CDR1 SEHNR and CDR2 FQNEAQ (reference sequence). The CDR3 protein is CASSRLVARADEQFF. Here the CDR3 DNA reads TGTGCCAGCAGCCGACTCGTTGCCAGGGCCGATGAGCAGTTCTTC.

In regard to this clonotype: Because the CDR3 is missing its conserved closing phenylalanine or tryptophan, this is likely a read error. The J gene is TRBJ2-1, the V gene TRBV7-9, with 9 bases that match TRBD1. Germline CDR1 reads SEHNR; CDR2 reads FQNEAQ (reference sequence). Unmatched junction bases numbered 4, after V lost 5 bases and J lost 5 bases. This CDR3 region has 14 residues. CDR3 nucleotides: TGTGCCAGCAGCGTGGACAGGGGAGACAATGAGCAGTTCGTC. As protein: CASSVDRGDNEQFV.

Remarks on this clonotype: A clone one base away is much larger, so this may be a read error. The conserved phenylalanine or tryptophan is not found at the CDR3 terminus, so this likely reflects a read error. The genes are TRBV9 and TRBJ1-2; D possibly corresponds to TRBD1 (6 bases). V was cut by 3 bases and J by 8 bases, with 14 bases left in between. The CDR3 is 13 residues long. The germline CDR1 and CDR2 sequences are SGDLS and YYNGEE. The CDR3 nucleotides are TGTGCCAGCAGCGGACGTACAGGGTTAGGCTACACCCTC. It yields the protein CASSGRTGLGYTL.

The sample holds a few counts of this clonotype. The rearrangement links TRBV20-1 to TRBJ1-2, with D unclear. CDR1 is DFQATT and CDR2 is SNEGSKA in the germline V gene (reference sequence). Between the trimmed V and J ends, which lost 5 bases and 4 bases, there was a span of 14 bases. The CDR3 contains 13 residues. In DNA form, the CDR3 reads TGCAGTGCTCTACAGCTTACCGTCTATGGCTACACCTTC. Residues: CSALQLTVYGYTF.

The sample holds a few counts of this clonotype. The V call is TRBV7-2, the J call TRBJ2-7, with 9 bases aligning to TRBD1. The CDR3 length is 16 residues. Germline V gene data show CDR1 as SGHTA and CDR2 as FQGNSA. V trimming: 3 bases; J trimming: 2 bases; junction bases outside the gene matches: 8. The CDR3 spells CASSFNRQGGAYEQYF. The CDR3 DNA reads TGTGCCAGCAGCTTCAACAGACAGGGGGGCGCCTACGAGCAGTACTTC.

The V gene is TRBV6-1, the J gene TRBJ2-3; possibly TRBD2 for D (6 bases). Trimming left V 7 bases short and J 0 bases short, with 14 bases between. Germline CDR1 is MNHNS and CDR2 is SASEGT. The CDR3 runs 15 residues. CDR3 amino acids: CASTPGGASTDTQYF. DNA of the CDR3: TGTGCCAGCACCCCCGGAGGGGCGAGCACAGATACGCAGTATTTT.

The CDR3 DNA reads as TGTGCCAGCAGCCCCCGACAGGGAACCCGGGCTTTCTTT. Protein product: CASSPRQGTRAFF. The V gene is TRBV6-5, the J gene TRBJ1-1; TRBD1 aligns across 7 bases. J lost 11 bases, V lost 6 bases, and 12 bases had no gene match. This CDR3 has 13 residues. The germline V gene has CDR1 MNHEY and CDR2 SVGAGI.

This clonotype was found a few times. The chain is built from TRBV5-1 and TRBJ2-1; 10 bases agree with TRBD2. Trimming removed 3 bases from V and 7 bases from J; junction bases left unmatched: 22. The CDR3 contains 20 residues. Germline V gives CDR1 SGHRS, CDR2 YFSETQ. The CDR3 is CASSSPSKREREGLANEQFF. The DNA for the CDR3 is TGCGCCAGCAGCTCCCCATCCAAGAGAGAGCGGGAGGGCCTGGCGAATGAGCAGTTCTTC.

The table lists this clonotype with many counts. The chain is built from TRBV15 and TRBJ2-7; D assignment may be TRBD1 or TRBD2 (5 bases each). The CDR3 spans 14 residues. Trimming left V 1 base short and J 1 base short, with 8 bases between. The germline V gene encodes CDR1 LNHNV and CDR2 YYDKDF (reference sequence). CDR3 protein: CATSRGGSSYEQYF. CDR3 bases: TGTGCCACCAGCAGAGGGGGGAGTTCCTACGAGCAGTACTTC. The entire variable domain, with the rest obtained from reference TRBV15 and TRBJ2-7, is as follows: DAMVIQNPRYQVTQFGKPVTLSCSQTLNHNVMYWYQQKSSQAPKLLFHYYDKDFNNEADTPDNFQSRRPNTSFCFLDIRSPGLGDTAMYLCATSRGGSSYEQYFGPGTRLTVT.

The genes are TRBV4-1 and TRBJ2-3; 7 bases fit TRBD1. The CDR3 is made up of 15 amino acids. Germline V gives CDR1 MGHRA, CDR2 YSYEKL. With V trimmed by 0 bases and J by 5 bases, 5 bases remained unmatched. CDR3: CASSQDGTVRDTQYF. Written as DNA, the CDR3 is TGCGCCAGCAGCCAAGATGGGACAGTCCGAGATACGCAGTATTTT.

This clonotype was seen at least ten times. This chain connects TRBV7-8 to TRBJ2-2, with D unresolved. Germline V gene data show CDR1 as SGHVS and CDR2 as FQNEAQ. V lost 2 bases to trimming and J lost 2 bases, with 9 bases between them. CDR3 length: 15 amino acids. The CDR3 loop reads CASSLKLTNTGELFF. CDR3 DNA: TGTGCCAGCAGCTTAAAACTCACAAACACCGGGGAGCTGTTTTTT.

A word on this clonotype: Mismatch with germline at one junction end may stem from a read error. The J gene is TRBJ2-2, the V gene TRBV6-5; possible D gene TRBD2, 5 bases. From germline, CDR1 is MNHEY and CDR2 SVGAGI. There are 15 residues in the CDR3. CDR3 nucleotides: TGTGCCAGCAGTTACTCGTCGGCGGTCACCGGGGAGCTGTCTTTT. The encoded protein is CASSYSSAVTGELSF.